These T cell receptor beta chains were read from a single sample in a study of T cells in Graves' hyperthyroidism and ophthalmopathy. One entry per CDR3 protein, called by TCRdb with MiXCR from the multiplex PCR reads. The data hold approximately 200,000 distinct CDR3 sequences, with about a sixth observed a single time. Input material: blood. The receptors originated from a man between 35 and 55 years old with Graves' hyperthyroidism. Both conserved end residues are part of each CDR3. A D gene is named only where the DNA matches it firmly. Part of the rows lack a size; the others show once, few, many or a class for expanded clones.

CDR3: CASSPGLAGGLDTQYF
DNA: TGTGCCAGCAGCCCTGGACTAGCGGGGGGTTTAGATACGCAGTATTTT
size: many
V: TRBV7-3
J: TRBJ2-3
D: TRBD2

CDR3: CATREGGDSTDTQYF
DNA: TGTGCCACCAGAGAGGGCGGGGATTCGACAGATACGCAGTATTTT
size: many
V: TRBV24-1
J: TRBJ2-3
D: -

CDR3: CATHWEGAGELFF
DNA: TGTGCCACCCACTGGGAGGGAGCCGGGGAGCTGTTTTTT
size: many
V: TRBV2
J: TRBJ2-2
D: TRBD2

CDR3: CASSNPGGETQYF
DNA: TGTGCCAGCAGTAACCCGGGGGGTGAGACCCAGTACTTC
size: many
V: TRBV7-2
J: TRBJ2-5
D: TRBD2

CDR3: CASSRNPGQGYGYTF
DNA: TGTGCCAGCAGCCGAAACCCGGGACAGGGTTATGGCTACACCTTC
size: many
V: TRBV3-1
J: TRBJ1-2
D: TRBD1

CDR3: CSARLGGALGRTDTQYF
DNA: TGCAGTGCTAGGTTGGGGGGGGCCTTGGGGCGCACAGATACGCAGTATTTT
size: many
V: TRBV20-1
J: TRBJ2-3
D: -

CDR3: CASSRTGLREQYF
DNA: TGTGCCAGCAGTCGGACAGGGCTACGTGAGCAGTACTTC
size: many
V: TRBV6-1
J: TRBJ2-7
D: TRBD1

CDR3: CASSPSQRGGNEQFF
DNA: TGTGCCAGCTCACCGAGCCAGCGGGGGGGCAATGAGCAGTTCTTC
size: -
V: TRBV18
J: TRBJ2-1
D: TRBD2

CDR3: CASSPQTAVYGYTF
DNA: TGTGCCAGCAGCCCACAGACGGCAGTTTATGGCTACACCTTC
size: many
V: TRBV7-2
J: TRBJ1-2
D: -

CDR3: CASSPRTRYNEQFF
DNA: TGTGCCAGCAGCCCGCGGACTAGATACAATGAGCAGTTCTTC
size: many
V: TRBV6-2/TRBV6-3
J: TRBJ2-1
D: TRBD2

CDR3: CASSLVGHSNTEAFF
DNA: TGCGCCAGCAGCTTGGTCGGACACTCGAACACTGAAGCTTTCTTT
size: many
V: TRBV5-1
J: TRBJ1-1
D: -

CDR3: CASSLQNQETQYF
DNA: TGTGCCAGCAGCTTGCAGAACCAAGAGACCCAGTACTTC
size: many
V: TRBV5-5
J: TRBJ2-5
D: -

CDR3: CASSPTSGGWGETQYF
DNA: TGCGCCAGCAGCCCGACTAGCGGGGGATGGGGCGAGACCCAGTACTTC
size: few
V: TRBV5-1
J: TRBJ2-5
D: TRBD2

CDR3: CASSRTDRYEQYF
DNA: TGTGCCAGCAGTCGGACGGACCGGTACGAGCAGTACTTC
size: -
V: TRBV7-6
J: TRBJ2-7
D: -

CDR3: CASSFPRGVPANEQYF
DNA: TGTGCCAGCAGCTTCCCTAGGGGAGTTCCCGCTAACGAGCAGTACTTC
size: many
V: TRBV11-2
J: TRBJ2-7
D: -

CDR3: CSVENRGSYNEQFF
DNA: TGCAGCGTTGAAAACAGGGGTTCCTACAATGAGCAGTTCTTC
size: many
V: TRBV29-1
J: TRBJ2-1
D: TRBD1

CDR3: CASSLDRSTEKLFF
DNA: TGTGCCAGCAGCTTAGACAGGAGTACTGAAAAACTGTTTTTT
size: few
V: TRBV7-2
J: TRBJ1-4
D: -

CDR3: CSARKGNTEAFF
DNA: TGCAGTGCTAGAAAGGGGAACACTGAAGCTTTCTTT
size: many
V: TRBV20-1
J: TRBJ1-1
D: -

CDR3: CASSPLAGGDTQYF
DNA: TGTGCCAGCAGCCCTCTAGCGGGGGGCGATACGCAGTATTTT
size: many
V: TRBV7-2
J: TRBJ2-3
D: TRBD2

CDR3: CASSEAGSLGYTF
DNA: TGTGCCAGCAGTGAAGCCGGCTCTCTAGGCTACACCTTC
size: few
V: TRBV6-1
J: TRBJ1-2
D: -

CDR3: CATILQASGANVLTF
DNA: TGTGCCACCATTCTTCAAGCCTCTGGGGCCAACGTCCTGACTTTC
size: many
V: TRBV7-9
J: TRBJ2-6
D: -

CDR3: CASSVIRTGLGPRQFF
DNA: TGTGCCAGCAGCGTTATAAGGACAGGCCTTGGCCCCCGCCAGTTCTTC
size: -
V: TRBV11-2
J: TRBJ2-1
D: TRBD1

CDR3: CASSHTSGGSDTQYF
DNA: TGTGCCAGCAGCCACACTAGCGGGGGCTCAGATACGCAGTATTTT
size: few
V: TRBV7-6
J: TRBJ2-3
D: TRBD2

CDR3: CASSLLTSGGTYEQYF
DNA: TGTGCCAGCAGTTTGTTGACTAGCGGGGGAACCTACGAGCAGTACTTC
size: many
V: TRBV27
J: TRBJ2-7
D: TRBD2

CDR3: CASRPLPGNSNQPQHF
DNA: TGTGCCAGCAGACCCTTGCCGGGGAATAGCAATCAGCCCCAGCATTTT
size: many
V: TRBV6-2/TRBV6-3
J: TRBJ1-5
D: -

CDR3: CASSQGFTGSAGYTF
DNA: TGTGCCAGCAGCCAAGGGTTCACAGGTTCCGCTGGCTACACCTTC
size: many
V: TRBV3-1
J: TRBJ1-2
D: -

CDR3: CASSYSIPTNSPLHF
DNA: TGTGCCAGCAGTTATTCGATTCCGACTAATTCACCCCTCCACTTT
size: few
V: TRBV6-9
J: TRBJ1-6
D: -

CDR3: CASSGHTTNEKLFF
DNA: TGTGCCAGCAGCGGACATACAACTAATGAAAAACTGTTTTTT
size: many
V: TRBV28
J: TRBJ1-4
D: -

CDR3: CASSQGYEQYF
DNA: TGTGCCAGCAGCCAAGGCTACGAGCAGTACTTC
size: many
V: TRBV14
J: TRBJ2-7
D: -

CDR3: CASSLQQGTDTQYF
DNA: TGTGCCAGCAGTTTACAACAGGGGACAGATACGCAGTATTTT
size: many
V: TRBV28
J: TRBJ2-3
D: TRBD1

CDR3: CASSIPRGSGANVLTF
DNA: TGTGCCAGCAGCATCCCCCGCGGCTCTGGGGCCAACGTCCTGACTTTC
size: -
V: TRBV9
J: TRBJ2-6
D: -

CDR3: CASSPVPGDQPQHF
DNA: TGTGCCAGCTCACCAGTACCGGGGGACCAGCCCCAGCATTTT
size: -
V: TRBV18
J: TRBJ1-5
D: -

CDR3: CASSSLSGGMAGELFF
DNA: TGTGCCAGCAGCAGCCTAAGCGGGGGGATGGCCGGGGAGCTGTTTTTT
size: many
V: TRBV11-2
J: TRBJ2-2
D: TRBD2

CDR3: CASSVDQTIEQFF
DNA: TGTGCCAGCAGCGTAGATCAGACTATTGAGCAGTTCTTC
size: few
V: TRBV9
J: TRBJ2-1
D: -

CDR3: CSARDRGYGGEYEQYF
DNA: TGCAGTGCTAGAGATCGAGGGTACGGAGGTGAATACGAGCAGTACTTC
size: -
V: TRBV20-1
J: TRBJ2-7
D: -

CDR3: CASSYDQTGDEQYF
DNA: TGTGCCAGCAGCTACGACCAAACAGGGGACGAGCAGTACTTC
size: many
V: TRBV7-9
J: TRBJ2-7
D: TRBD1

CDR3: CASSSPGLPVTIYF
DNA: TGTGCCAGCAGCTCCCCGGGACTCCCAGTAACCATATATTTT
size: few
V: TRBV7-2
J: TRBJ1-3
D: -

CDR3: CASSPFFDEQYF
DNA: TGTGCCAGCAGCCCCTTTTTCGACGAGCAGTACTTC
size: many
V: TRBV28
J: TRBJ2-7
D: -

CDR3: CASSQAQETGPGYTF
DNA: TGCGCCAGCAGCCAAGCCCAGGAGACAGGGCCCGGCTACACCTTC
size: -
V: TRBV4-3
J: TRBJ1-2
D: TRBD1

CDR3: CASSEQGVQNTEAFF
DNA: TGTGCCAGCTCAGAACAGGGGGTACAGAACACTGAAGCTTTCTTT
size: many
V: TRBV18
J: TRBJ1-1
D: TRBD1

CDR3: CASVEGAETQYF
DNA: TGTGCCAGCGTCGAGGGTGCGGAGACCCAGTACTTC
size: many
V: TRBV2
J: TRBJ2-5
D: -

CDR3: CSATQRQGYSNQPQHF
DNA: TGCAGTGCTACGCAACGACAGGGGTATAGCAATCAGCCCCAGCATTTT
size: many
V: TRBV20-1
J: TRBJ1-5
D: TRBD1

CDR3: CASSLAGHRVQETQYF
DNA: TGTGCCAGCAGCTTAGCGGGTCATAGGGTACAAGAGACCCAGTACTTC
size: many
V: TRBV7-2
J: TRBJ2-5
D: -

CDR3: CASSLARALLRRADTQYF
DNA: TGTGCCAGCAGTTTAGCACGTGCTTTACTCCGTCGGGCGGATACGCAGTATTTT
size: many
V: TRBV28
J: TRBJ2-3
D: -

CDR3: CSAANRVNQPQHF
DNA: TGCAGTGCTGCCAACAGGGTTAATCAGCCCCAGCATTTT
size: many
V: TRBV20-1
J: TRBJ1-5
D: -

CDR3: CASSDSIAGRGGYTF
DNA: TGTGCCAGCAGTGACTCGATCGCCGGGCGGGGTGGCTACACCTTC
size: few
V: TRBV6-4
J: TRBJ1-2
D: -

CDR3: CASSLGGRDLNTEAFF
DNA: TGTGCCAGCAGCTTAGGGGGAAGAGACCTGAACACTGAAGCTTTCTTT
size: -
V: TRBV7-2
J: TRBJ1-1
D: -

CDR3: CSATNIAGSSYNEQFF
DNA: TGCAGTGCTACCAACATAGCGGGGAGCTCCTACAATGAGCAGTTCTTC
size: few
V: TRBV20-1
J: TRBJ2-1
D: TRBD2

CDR3: CSARYTYEQYF
DNA: TGCAGTGCTAGGTACACCTACGAGCAGTACTTC
size: few
V: TRBV20-1
J: TRBJ2-7
D: -

CDR3: CASSDRGPGANEKLFF
DNA: TGTGCCAGTAGCGACAGGGGGCCGGGAGCTAATGAAAAACTGTTTTTT
size: -
V: TRBV19
J: TRBJ1-4
D: TRBD1

CDR3: CASNWDREWEQYF
DNA: TGTGCCAGCAATTGGGACAGGGAGTGGGAGCAGTACTTC
size: many
V: TRBV6-2/TRBV6-3
J: TRBJ2-7
D: TRBD1

CDR3: CASSGAEGYTF
DNA: TGCGCCAGCTCAGGGGCAGAGGGCTACACCTTC
size: many
V: TRBV5-1
J: TRBJ1-2
D: -

CDR3: CASSRDSTYNEQFF
DNA: TGTGCCAGCAGTCGGGACAGTACCTACAATGAGCAGTTCTTC
size: -
V: TRBV6-2/TRBV6-3
J: TRBJ2-1
D: TRBD1

CDR3: CASSLGRGSRGSTDTQYF
DNA: TGTGCCAGCAGCTTAGGTCGGGGGTCCCGGGGGAGCACAGATACGCAGTATTTT
size: many
V: TRBV7-2
J: TRBJ2-3
D: -

CDR3: CASSSLAGQAYF
DNA: TGTGCCAGCAGTTCCCTAGCGGGGCAGGCGTATTTT
size: -
V: TRBV27
J: TRBJ2-3
D: TRBD2

CDR3: CASSLEGFAGGWETQYF
DNA: TGCGCCAGCAGCTTGGAGGGTTTTGCGGGGGGCTGGGAGACCCAGTACTTC
size: few
V: TRBV5-1
J: TRBJ2-5
D: TRBD2

CDR3: CASSFGANNSPLHF
DNA: TGTGCCAGCAGCTTCGGGGCCAACAATTCACCCCTCCACTTT
size: few
V: TRBV7-9
J: TRBJ1-6
D: -

CDR3: CSAEDSRTNEKLFF
DNA: TGCAGTGCAGAGGACAGTCGAACTAATGAAAAACTGTTTTTT
size: -
V: TRBV20-1
J: TRBJ1-4
D: -

CDR3: CAIGEGGGPDTQYF
DNA: TGTGCCATCGGGGAGGGGGGGGGCCCCGATACGCAGTATTTT
size: many
V: TRBV10-3
J: TRBJ2-3
D: -